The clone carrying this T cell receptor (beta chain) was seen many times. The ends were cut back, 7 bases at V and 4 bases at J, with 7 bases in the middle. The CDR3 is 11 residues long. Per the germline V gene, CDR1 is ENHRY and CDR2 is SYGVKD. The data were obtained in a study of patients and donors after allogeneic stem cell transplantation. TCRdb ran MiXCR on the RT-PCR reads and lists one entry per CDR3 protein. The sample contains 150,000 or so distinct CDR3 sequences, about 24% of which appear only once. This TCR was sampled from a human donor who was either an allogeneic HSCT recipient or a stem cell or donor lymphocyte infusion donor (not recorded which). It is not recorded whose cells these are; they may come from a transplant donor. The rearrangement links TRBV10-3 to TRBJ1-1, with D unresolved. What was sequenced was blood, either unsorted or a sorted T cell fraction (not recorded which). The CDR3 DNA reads TGTGCCATCAAAGGCGTCACTGAAGCTTTCTTT. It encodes CAIKGVTEAFF.